The rows below give T cell receptor beta chains drawn from one sample of a study of patients and donors after allogeneic stem cell transplantation. One entry per CDR3 protein, called by TCRdb with MiXCR from the RT-PCR reads. The sample carries some 24,000 distinct CDR3 sequences, 40% to 45% recorded once. Sequencing was carried out using blood, either unsorted or a sorted T cell fraction (not recorded which). The source of these receptors is a human donor who was either an allogeneic HSCT recipient or a stem cell or donor lymphocyte infusion donor (not recorded which). It is not recorded whose cells these are; they may come from a transplant donor. Both conserved end residues are part of each CDR3. D genes are given only for firm matches. Clone size, where shown, is once, few, many, or a class for clones that have expanded.

cdr3_length	d_call	v_call	j_call	clone_size	cdr3_aa	cdr3_nt
13	.	TRBV10-3	TRBJ2-1	few	CATQGSGKDEQFF	TGTGCCACCCAGGGTTCAGGGAAGGATGAGCAGTTCTTC
15	TRBD1	TRBV4-1	TRBJ1-5	few	CASSQGQGSNQPQHF	TGCGCCAGCAGCCAGGGACAGGGTAGCAATCAGCCCCAGCATTTT
17	TRBD1	TRBV15	TRBJ2-7	.	CATSRDLAGGLGYEQYF	TGTGCCACCAGCAGAGATCTGGCAGGGGGTCTAGGGTACGAGCAGTACTTC
18	.	TRBV5-1	TRBJ1-1	few	CASSPRARDNPWNTEAFF	TGCGCCAGCAGCCCAAGGGCCCGGGACAACCCTTGGAACACTGAAGCTTTCTTT
15	TRBD2	TRBV6-2/TRBV6-3	TRBJ2-7	.	CASSSYREGPYEQYF	TGTGCCAGCAGCTCCTACCGGGAGGGACCCTACGAGCAGTACTTC
16	TRBD2	TRBV5-1	TRBJ2-7	few	CASSFPGTSGSSEQYF	TGCGCCAGCAGCTTTCCCGGGACTAGCGGGAGTTCAGAGCAGTACTTC
12	.	TRBV27	TRBJ2-3	.	CASSLPFDTQYF	TGTGCCAGCAGTCTCCCTTTCGATACGCAGTATTTT
18	TRBD1	TRBV18	TRBJ1-5	once	CAGSPGTGGAGGNQPQHF	TGTGCCGGCTCACCAGGGACAGGGGGCGCCGGAGGCAATCAGCCCCAGCATTTT
16	.	TRBV6-6	TRBJ2-7	.	CASSYSWGGGYYEQYF	TGTGCCAGCAGTTACTCATGGGGGGGCGGTTATTACGAGCAGTACTTC
11	TRBD1	TRBV29-1	TRBJ1-1	few	CSVAPDRVAFF	TGCAGCGTCGCACCGGACAGGGTGGCTTTCTTT
15	TRBD1	TRBV11-2	TRBJ1-1	.	CASSITGQGDTEAFF	TGTGCCAGCAGCATTACGGGACAGGGTGACACTGAAGCTTTCTTT
15	.	TRBV7-8	TRBJ1-2	few	CASSPTDDRVDGYTF	TGTGCCAGCAGTCCGACGGATGATCGGGTAGATGGCTACACCTTC
15	.	TRBV5-1	TRBJ2-7	few	CASSLAGSSSYEQYF	TGCGCCAGCAGCTTGGCCGGATCAAGCTCCTACGAGCAGTACTTC
14	TRBD2	TRBV3-1	TRBJ2-2	few	CASSFRLAGAELFF	TGTGCCAGCAGCTTCCGACTAGCGGGAGCGGAGCTGTTTTTT
13	.	TRBV7-9	TRBJ1-2	.	CASRANGDYGYTF	TGTGCCAGCAGGGCCAACGGGGACTATGGCTACACCTTC
14	.	TRBV5-1	TRBJ1-1	.	CASSLGGKFTEAFF	TGCGCCAGCAGCTTGGGGGGGAAGTTCACTGAAGCTTTCTTT
15	.	TRBV10-3	TRBJ2-1	.	CAIALNSHSYNEQFF	TGTGCCATCGCACTTAATTCACACTCCTACAATGAGCAGTTCTTC
12	.	TRBV12-3/TRBV12-4	TRBJ2-7	.	CASTNWPYEQYF	TGTGCCAGCACCAACTGGCCCTACGAGCAGTACTTC
14	.	TRBV6-1	TRBJ1-1	few	CASSAQKLNTEAFF	TGTGCCAGCAGTGCCCAGAAACTGAACACTGAAGCTTTCTTT
13	TRBD2	TRBV12-3/TRBV12-4	TRBJ2-1	.	CASSPPAGLEQFF	TGTGCCAGCAGTCCGCCAGCGGGGCTCGAGCAGTTCTTC
14	TRBD2	TRBV5-1	TRBJ2-1	.	CASSLLAGVAEQFF	TGCGCCAGCAGCTTACTAGCGGGAGTCGCTGAGCAGTTCTTC
15	.	TRBV6-1	TRBJ2-7	.	CASTSVPTRGYEQYF	TGTGCCAGCACTTCAGTCCCCACCCGGGGCTACGAGCAGTACTTC
14	.	TRBV5-1	TRBJ2-2	.	CASRWGSNTGELFF	TGCGCCAGCCGTTGGGGATCGAACACCGGGGAGCTGTTTTTT